What follows describes a single T cell receptor beta chain. Its antigen remains unknown. The CDR3 covers 15 residues. The V gene's germline CDR1 is DFQATT and CDR2 SNEGSKA (reference sequence). The V gene lost 6 bases and the J gene lost 2 bases, with 17 bases spanning the gap. These data belong to a study of T cells in Graves' hyperthyroidism and ophthalmopathy. The overall study: Peripheral blood was obtained at initial diagnosis, preceding any treatment.

Regions amplified from RNA transcripts were the TCR beta CDR3 regions. During a first-round RT-PCR of the TCR CDR3, the HTBI primer set was used. TCRdb passed the multiplex PCR reads through MiXCR, listing each CDR3 protein once. The profile shows about 50,000 distinct CDR3 sequences, 49% of them singletons. Extraction of PBMCs used around 9.6 ml of fresh peripheral blood. General observations from the study: Clonotypes that were expanded in thyroid above 0.001 mostly appeared in blood too. In validation, the model predicted ophthalmopathy. These predictions came a median roughly 7.1 months before onset.

This rearrangement joins TRBV20-1 to TRBJ2-1; D is perhaps TRBD2 (6 bases). Sequenced input: blood. The source is a woman aged 25 to 39 with Graves' ophthalmopathy. The chain's CDR3 is CSASGGRLAYNEQFF. DNA for the CDR3: TGCAGTGCCAGCGGTGGGCGACTAGCCTACAATGAGCAGTTCTTC.